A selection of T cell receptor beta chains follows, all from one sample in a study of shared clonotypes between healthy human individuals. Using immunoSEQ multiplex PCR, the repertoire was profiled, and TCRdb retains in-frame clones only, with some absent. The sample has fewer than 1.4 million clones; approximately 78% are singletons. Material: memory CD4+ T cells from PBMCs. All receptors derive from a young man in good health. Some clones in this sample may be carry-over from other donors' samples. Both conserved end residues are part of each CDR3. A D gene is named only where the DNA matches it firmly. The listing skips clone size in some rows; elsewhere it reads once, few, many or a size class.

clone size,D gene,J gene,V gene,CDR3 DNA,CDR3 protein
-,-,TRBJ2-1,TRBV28,TGTGCCAGCAGTCTCGCCGGGACATTCTACAATGAGCAGTTCTTC,CASSLAGTFYNEQFF
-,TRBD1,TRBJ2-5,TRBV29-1,TGCAGCGTTGAGGGGACAGTGCAAGAGACCCAGTACTTC,CSVEGTVQETQYF
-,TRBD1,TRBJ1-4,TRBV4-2,TGTGCCAGCAGCCAAGAGGCAGGGGGCTCAACTAATGAAAAACTGTTTTTT,CASSQEAGGSTNEKLFF
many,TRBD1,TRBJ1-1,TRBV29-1,TGCAGCGGGGGACAGCAGAACACTGAAGCTTTCTTT,CSGGQQNTEAFF
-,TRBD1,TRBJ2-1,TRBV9,TGTGCCAGCAGCTCACAGGACAGGGAGTTGAATGAGCAGTTCTTC,CASSSQDRELNEQFF
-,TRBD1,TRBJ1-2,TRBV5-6,TGTGCCAGCAGTTTGGGGGACAGGGGAGGGTATGGCTACACCTTC,CASSLGDRGGYGYTF
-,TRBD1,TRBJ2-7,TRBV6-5,TGTGCCAGCAGAAATACCGGGACAGGCATCTACGAGCAGTACTTC,CASRNTGTGIYEQYF
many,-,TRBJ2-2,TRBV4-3,TGCGCCAGCAGCCAAGAGTCACAAGCCGGGGAGCTGTTTTTT,CASSQESQAGELFF
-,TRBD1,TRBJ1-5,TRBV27,TGTGCCAGCAGTCTTAGACAGGGGGGTCAGCCCCAGCATTTT,CASSLRQGGQPQHF
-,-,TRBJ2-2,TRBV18,TGTGCCAGCTCACACAGGGCCACGAACACCGGGGAGCTGTTTTTT,CASSHRATNTGELFF
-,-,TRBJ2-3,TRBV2,TGTGCCAGCAGTGCGAACTACCGACTCGTCACAGATACGCAGTATTTT,CASSANYRLVTDTQYF
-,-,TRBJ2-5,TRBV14,TGTGCCAGCAGCCCGGGTCTAGTTGGAGAGACCCAGTACTTC,CASSPGLVGETQYF
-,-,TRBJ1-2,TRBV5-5,TGTGCCAGCAGATGGACCATCTCCTATGGCTACACCTTC,CASRWTISYGYTF
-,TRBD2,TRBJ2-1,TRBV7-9,TGTGCCAGCAGCTTCCCGGGCCGGGGAGGGCGGTTCTTC,CASSFPGRGGRFF
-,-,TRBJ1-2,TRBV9,TGTGCCAGCAGCGTTGACAGAAACTATGGCTACACCTTC,CASSVDRNYGYTF
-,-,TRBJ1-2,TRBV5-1,TGCGCCAGCACGACAGGACAGTCCTATGGCTACACCTTC,CASTTGQSYGYTF
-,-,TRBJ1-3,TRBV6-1,TGTGCCAGCAGTGCTTCCCAGACGCCGGTTATCTCTGGAAACACCATATATTTT,CASSASQTPVISGNTIYF
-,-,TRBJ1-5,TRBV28,TGTGCCAGCAGTTTTGTGCAGATAGATAGCAATCAGCCCCAGCATTTT,CASSFVQIDSNQPQHF
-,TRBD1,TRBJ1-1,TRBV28,TGTGCCAGCAGTGGGGGACAGGGCACTGAAGCTTTCTTT,CASSGGQGTEAFF
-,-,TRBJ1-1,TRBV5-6,TGTGCCAGCAGCTTCGGGCAGATCCCTGAAGCTTTCTTT,CASSFGQIPEAFF
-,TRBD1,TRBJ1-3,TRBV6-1,TGTGCCAGCTTCTGGACAGGGGGGAACACCATATATTTT,CASFWTGGNTIYF
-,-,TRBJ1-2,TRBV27,TGTGCCAGCAGTTTATATCCGGGACTCGGCTACACCTTC,CASSLYPGLGYTF
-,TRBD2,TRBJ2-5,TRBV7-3,TGTGCCAGCAGCCCTCGGACTAGCGGGAGGGAGACCCAGTACTTC,CASSPRTSGRETQYF
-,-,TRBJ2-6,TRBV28,TGTGCCAGCAGCCTGGGAGGACCGTCCTCTGGGGCCAACGTCCTGACTTTC,CASSLGGPSSGANVLTF
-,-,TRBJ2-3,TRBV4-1,TGCGCCAGCAGCCAAGGTCGGGGTAGCACAGATACGCAGTATTTT,CASSQGRGSTDTQYF
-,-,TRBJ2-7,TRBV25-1,TGTGCCAGCAGTGAAGAGACCGATCTTTACTCCTACGAGCAGTACTTC,CASSEETDLYSYEQYF
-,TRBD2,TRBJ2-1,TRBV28,TGTGCCAGCAGCCGGGAGGACCCCTACAATGAGCAGTTCTTC,CASSREDPYNEQFF
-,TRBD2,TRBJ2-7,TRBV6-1,TGTGCCAGCAGTCGGGGGACTAGCGGTTTTTTGGAGCAGTACTTC,CASSRGTSGFLEQYF
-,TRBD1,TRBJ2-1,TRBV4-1,TGCGCCAGCAGCCAAGTTGGCCGGGACAGGGGAGACAATGAGCAGTTCTTC,CASSQVGRDRGDNEQFF
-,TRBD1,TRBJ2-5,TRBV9,TGTGCCAGCAGCGTATCCCCGACAGGGGGAGAGACCCAGTACTTC,CASSVSPTGGETQYF
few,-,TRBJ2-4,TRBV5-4,TGTGCCAGCAGCTTGGGCTCCCGGACAGACGGAAACATTCAGTACTTC,CASSLGSRTDGNIQYF
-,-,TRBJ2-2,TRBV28,TGTGCCAGCGCTCAGGGGCACGGGGAGCTGTTTTTT,CASAQGHGELFF
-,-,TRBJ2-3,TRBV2,TGTGCCAGCAGAACCGGGACCACGACAGATACGCAGTATTTT,CASRTGTTTDTQYF
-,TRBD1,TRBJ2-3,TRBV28,TGTGCCAGCAGTGGACAGGGCCTGGGCACAGATACGCAGTATTTT,CASSGQGLGTDTQYF
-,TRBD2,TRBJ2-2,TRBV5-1,TGCGCCAGCAGCCGACTAGCGGGAGACACCGGGGAGCTGTTTTTT,CASSRLAGDTGELFF
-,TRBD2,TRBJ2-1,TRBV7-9,TGTGCCAGTCAGCTAGCGGGACCTTACAATGAGCAGTTCTTC,CASQLAGPYNEQFF
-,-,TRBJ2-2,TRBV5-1,TGCGCCAGCAGCACCAGACAGGACGCGAACACCGGGGAGCTGTTTTTT,CASSTRQDANTGELFF
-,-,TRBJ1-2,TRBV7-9,TGTGCCAGCAGCTTAGGTGGGGATGGCTACACCTTC,CASSLGGDGYTF
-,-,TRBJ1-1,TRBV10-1,TGCGCCAGCAGAGACACCTTGAACACTGAAGCTTTCTTT,CASRDTLNTEAFF
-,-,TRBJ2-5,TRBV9,TGTGCCAGCAGCGTAGACGGGGAGACCCAGTACTTC,CASSVDGETQYF
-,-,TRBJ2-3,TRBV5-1,TGCGCCAGCAGCTTGGACGTCGTTCCGGATACGCAGTATTTT,CASSLDVVPDTQYF
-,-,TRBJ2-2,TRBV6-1,TGTGCCAGCATGCGGGGACCGAACACCGGGGAGCTGTTTTTT,CASMRGPNTGELFF
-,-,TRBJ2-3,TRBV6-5,TGTGCCAGCAGTTCAAATCCGGGACTTGCAACAGATACGCAGTATTTT,CASSSNPGLATDTQYF
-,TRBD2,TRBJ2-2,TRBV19,TGTGCCAGTAGTATCACTAGCGGGAGTGGGACCGGGGAGCTGTTTTTT,CASSITSGSGTGELFF
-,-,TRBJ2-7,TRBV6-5,TGTGCCAGCGGCTGGGACCCCGAACTATCCAACGAGCAGTACTTC,CASGWDPELSNEQYF
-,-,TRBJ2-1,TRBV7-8,TGTGCCAGCAGCTTAGATGGGCGTATTGAGCAGTTCTTC,CASSLDGRIEQFF
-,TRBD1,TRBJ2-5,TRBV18,TGTGCCAGCTCACCACCGGGGACAGAATACCAAGAGACCCAGTACTTC,CASSPPGTEYQETQYF
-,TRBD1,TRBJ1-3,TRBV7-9,TGTGCCAGCAGCTTTGGGACAGGGTCGATAGACACCATATATTTT,CASSFGTGSIDTIYF
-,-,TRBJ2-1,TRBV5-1,TGCGCCAGCAGCTTGGATCCGGGAGCCTCCTACAATGAGCAGTTCTTC,CASSLDPGASYNEQFF
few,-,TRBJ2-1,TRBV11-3,TGTGCCAGCAGCTTAGGGCAGGGCAACTACAATGAGCAGTTCTTC,CASSLGQGNYNEQFF
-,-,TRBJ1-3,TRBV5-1,TGCGCCAGCAGCTTGCAGATGATAGCCTCTGGAAACACCATATATTTT,CASSLQMIASGNTIYF
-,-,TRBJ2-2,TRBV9,TGTGCCAGCAGCGTAGCCCTGATGGGGGCAAGCACCGGGGAGCTGTTTTTT,CASSVALMGASTGELFF
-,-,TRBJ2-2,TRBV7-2,TGTGCCAGCAGCGACACCGGGGAGCTGTTTTTT,CASSDTGELFF
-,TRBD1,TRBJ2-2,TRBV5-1,TGCGCCAGCAGAGCAGGGGGCAACACCGGGGAGCTGTTTTTT,CASRAGGNTGELFF
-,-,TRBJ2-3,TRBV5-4,TGTGCCAGCAGACGGGAAAAACGCACAGATACGCAGTATTTT,CASRREKRTDTQYF
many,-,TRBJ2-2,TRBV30,TGTGCCTGGAGTGGAGACTACGGGGAGCTGTTTTTT,CAWSGDYGELFF
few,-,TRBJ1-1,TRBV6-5,TGTGCCAGCAGTTACTCCGGCTCTGAAGCTTTCTTT,CASSYSGSEAFF
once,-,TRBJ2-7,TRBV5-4,TGTGCCAGCAGCTTTAGGGGAGCGGTCGGCGAGCAGTACTTC,CASSFRGAVGEQYF
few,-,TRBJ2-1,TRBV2,TGTGCCAGCAGTGGGTTGGGTGAGCAGTTCTTC,CASSGLGEQFF
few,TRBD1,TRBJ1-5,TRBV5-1,TGCGCCAGCAGCTTGTGGGGACAGGGAGATCAGCCCCAGCATTTT,CASSLWGQGDQPQHF